The 14 T cell receptor beta chains given below trace back to one sample, sequenced in a study of a mutant IDH1 vaccine in newly diagnosed glioma. Profiled with immunoSEQ multiplex PCR; TCRdb holds only in-frame clones, not every one. The data show about 94,000 clones, roughly 86% seen once. Antigens for these TCRs are unknown. Time point specified: week 47, end of study. Vaccinated patients received 300 ug of mutant IDH1 20-mer peptide per dose, with topical imiquimod. This specimen was PBMCs, taken from a glioma patient whose treatment included an IDH1 peptide vaccine. The receptors were sampled from a woman aged 45-59 years with glioma.

This sequence joins TRBV9 and TRBJ2-2, with D unclear. Germline V gives CDR1 SGDLS, CDR2 YYNGEE. The V end lost 4 bases, the J end lost 7 bases, and 17 bases lay between the germline ends. The CDR3 sequence is 15 residues long. The CDR3 spells CASSSRRAQLGELFF. DNA for the CDR3: TGTGCCAGCAGCTCTCGCCGGGCCCAGCTCGGGGAGCTGTTTTTT.

Concerning this clone itself: At one end, the junction sequence differs from germline, possibly due to a read error. CDR3 sequence (DNA): TGTGCTAGCAGCCCCGGGCTGGCGGCAGATACGCAGTATTTT. It encodes CASSPGLAADTQYF. V and J are TRBV7-7 and TRBJ2-3; D is uncertain. The CDR3 is 14 residues long. Germline-derived CDR1 and CDR2 are SSHAT and FNYEAQ (reference sequence).

This chain links TRBV20-1 with TRBJ2-3; D gene unclear. The CDR3 has 11 residues. Germline-derived CDR1 and CDR2 are DFQATT and SNEGSKA (reference sequence). Trimming cost V 5 bases and J 4 bases, with 7 bases left between them. The CDR3 loop is CSAPRSDTQYF. The CDR3 DNA reads TGCAGTGCTCCCAGATCAGATACGCAGTATTTT.

This clone was seen a few times. The chain joins TRBV28 to TRBJ1-1; 7 bases match TRBD1. The CDR3 is 12 amino acids. The V gene's germline CDR1 is MDHEN and CDR2 SYDVKM. J lost 6 bases, V lost 10 bases, and 8 bases had no gene match. The CDR3 sequence: CATHDRVSEAFF. The CDR3 DNA reads TGTGCCACCCACGACAGGGTCTCTGAAGCTTTCTTT. Variable domain in full (rest from reference TRBV28 and TRBJ1-1): DVKVTQSSRYLVKRTGEKVFLECVQDMDHENMFWYRQDPGLGLRLIYFSYDVKMKEKGDIPEGYSVSREKKERFSLILESASTNQTSMYLCATHDRVSEAFFGQGTRLTVV.

The genes are TRBV7-9 and TRBJ1-2, with unresolved D. Per germline, CDR1 SEHNR and CDR2 FQNEAQ (reference sequence). Trimming left V 0 bases short and J 12 bases short, with 8 bases between. The CDR3 contains 11 residues. The chain's CDR3 is CASSLAALHTF. The CDR3 DNA follows: TGTGCCAGCAGCTTAGCGGCCTTGCACACCTTC. Together with reference TRBV7-9 and TRBJ1-2, the CDR3 gives the full variable domain: DTGVSQNPRHKITKRGQNVTFRCDPISEHNRLYWYRQTLGQGPEFLTYFQNEAQLEKSRLLSDRFSAERPKGSFSTLEIQRTEQGDSAMYLCASSLAALHTFGSGTRLTVV.

CDR3 bases: TGCGCCAGCAGCCCCGGGACAGGCCGTTTTTATGGCTACACCTTC. As protein: CASSPGTGRFYGYTF. This chain uses TRBV5-1 with TRBJ1-2; 8 bases fit TRBD1. Germline V CDR1 and CDR2: SGHRS, YFSETQ. The CDR3 runs 15 residues. V lost 4 bases, J lost 5 bases, and 10 bases stayed unmatched. Based on the CDR3 plus reference TRBV5-1 and TRBJ1-2, the full variable domain is KAGVTQTPRYLIKTRGQQVTLSCSPISGHRSVSWYQQTPGQGLQFLFEYFSETQRNKGNFPGRFSGRQFSNSRSEMNVSTLELGDSALYLCASSPGTGRFYGYTFGSGTRLTVV.

The chain carries TRBV7-9 and TRBJ2-2, with 8 bases fitting TRBD2. Trimming at V came to 4 bases and at J to 2 bases, leaving 6 bases not matched to a gene. The CDR3 spans 16 residues. CDR1 and CDR2 (germline): SEHNR, FQNEAQ (reference sequence). The CDR3 is CASSSRGGPNTGELFF. In DNA form, the CDR3 reads TGTGCCAGCAGCTCCCGGGGGGGGCCAAACACCGGGGAGCTGTTTTTT.

The rearrangement joins TRBV6-5 to TRBJ2-7, with 10 bases fitting TRBD1. V was pared by 10 bases and J by 6 bases, with 12 bases of the junction left unmatched. This CDR3 contains 14 residues. In germline, CDR1 is MNHEY, CDR2 SVGAGI. The CDR3 DNA sequence: TGTGCCATCAAAATGGGACAGGGGTGGTCCGAGCAGTACTTC. Translated, it gives CAIKMGQGWSEQYF.

This rearrangement joins TRBV7-9 to TRBJ2-6, with 8 bases fitting TRBD1. CDR3 length equals 16 residues. V dropped 5 bases and J dropped 0; count of bases not matched to a gene: 3. Germline CDR1 SEHNR, CDR2 FQNEAQ (reference sequence). CDR3 region: CASSADRGSGANVLTF. CDR3 sequence (DNA): TGTGCCAGCAGCGCCGACAGGGGCTCTGGGGCCAACGTCCTGACTTTC.

The chain couples TRBV6-6 to TRBJ2-2; the match to TRBD1 covers 8 bases. Germline CDR1 MNHNY, CDR2 SVGAGI (reference sequence). The ends lost 9 bases at V and 6 bases at J; junction bases unmatched: 6. The CDR3 spans 13 residues. CDR3 region: CASWTGRPGELFF. The CDR3 DNA sequence: TGTGCCAGTTGGACAGGGCGGCCCGGGGAGCTGTTTTTT.

V and J are TRBV6-1 and TRBJ2-7; TRBD2 is a possible D gene (6 bases). Germline lookup yields CDR1 MNHNS and CDR2 SASEGT. V shed 5 bases and J shed 0 bases, with 11 bases lying between them. This CDR3 is 14 amino acids long. In DNA form, the CDR3 reads TGTGCCAGCAGTCTTGGACTAATCTCCTACGAGCAGTACTTC. Translated: CASSLGLISYEQYF.

The chain has TRBV7-9 and TRBJ1-2; D is undetermined. The CDR3 contains 13 residues. CDR1 is SEHNR, CDR2 FQNEAQ, per germline (reference sequence). V dropped 3 bases and J dropped 8 bases, with 13 bases sitting between them. The CDR3 is CASSFEQPGGYTF. CDR3 coding DNA: TGTGCCAGCAGCTTTGAACAACCGGGGGGCTACACCTTC.

The chain is built from TRBV11-2 and TRBJ2-2, with D uncertain. The length of the CDR3 is 17 residues. Germline V gives CDR1 SGHAT, CDR2 FQNNGV. V was cut by 6 bases and J by 4 bases, with 21 bases left in between. CDR3 in amino acids: CASSLQRRRGPTGELFF. The CDR3 DNA reads as TGTGCCAGCAGTCTCCAAAGGCGCCGTGGGCCCACCGGGGAGCTGTTTTTT.

This clone came up a few times. The V gene is TRBV30, the J gene TRBJ1-6, with D possibly being TRBD1 (6 bases). The CDR3 loop spans 13 amino acids. Per germline, CDR1 GTSNPN and CDR2 SVGIG (reference sequence). V was clipped by 2 bases and J by 7 bases, with 9 bases between them. The CDR3 DNA follows: TGTGCCTGGAGTACAGGGCACAATTCACCCCTCCACTTT. Its translation is CAWSTGHNSPLHF.